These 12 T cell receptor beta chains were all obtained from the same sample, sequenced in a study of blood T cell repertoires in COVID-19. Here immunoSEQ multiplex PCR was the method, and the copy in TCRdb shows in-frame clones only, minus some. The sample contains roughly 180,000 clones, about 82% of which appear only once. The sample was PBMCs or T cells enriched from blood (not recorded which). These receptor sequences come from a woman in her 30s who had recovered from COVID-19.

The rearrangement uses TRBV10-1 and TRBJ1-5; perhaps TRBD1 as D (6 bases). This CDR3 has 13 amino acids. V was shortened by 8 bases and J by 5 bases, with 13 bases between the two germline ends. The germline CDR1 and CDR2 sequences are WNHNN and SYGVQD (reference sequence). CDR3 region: CASVRAGDQPQHF. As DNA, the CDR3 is TGCGCCAGCGTCCGGGCAGGGGATCAGCCCCAGCATTTT.

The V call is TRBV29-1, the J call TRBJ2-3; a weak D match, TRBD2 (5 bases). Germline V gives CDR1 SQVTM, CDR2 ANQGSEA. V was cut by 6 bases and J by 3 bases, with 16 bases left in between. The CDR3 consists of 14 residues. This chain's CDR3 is CSVADYVRTDTQYF. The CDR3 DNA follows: TGCAGCGTAGCAGACTACGTCCGTACAGATACGCAGTATTTT.

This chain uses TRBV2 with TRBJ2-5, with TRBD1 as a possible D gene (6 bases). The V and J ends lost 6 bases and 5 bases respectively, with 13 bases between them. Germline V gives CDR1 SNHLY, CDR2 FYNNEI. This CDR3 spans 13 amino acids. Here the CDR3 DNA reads TGTGCCAGCAGGACAGGACTTGAGGAGACCCAGTACTTC. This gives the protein CASRTGLEETQYF.

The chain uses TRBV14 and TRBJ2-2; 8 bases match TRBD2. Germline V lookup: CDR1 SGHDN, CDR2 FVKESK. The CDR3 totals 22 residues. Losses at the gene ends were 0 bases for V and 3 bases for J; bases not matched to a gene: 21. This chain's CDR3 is CASSQDPLRGRLSQVDTGELFF. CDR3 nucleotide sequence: TGTGCCAGCAGCCAAGACCCTCTCCGCGGGAGGCTCAGCCAGGTAGACACCGGGGAGCTGTTTTTT.

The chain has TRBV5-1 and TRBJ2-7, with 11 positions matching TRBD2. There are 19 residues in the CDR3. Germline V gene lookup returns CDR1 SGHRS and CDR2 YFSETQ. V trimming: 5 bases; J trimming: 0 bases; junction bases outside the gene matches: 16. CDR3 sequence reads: CASSSVLAGAASHSYEQYF. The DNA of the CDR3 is TGCGCCAGCAGTTCTGTACTAGCGGGAGCTGCCTCCCACTCCTACGAGCAGTACTTC.

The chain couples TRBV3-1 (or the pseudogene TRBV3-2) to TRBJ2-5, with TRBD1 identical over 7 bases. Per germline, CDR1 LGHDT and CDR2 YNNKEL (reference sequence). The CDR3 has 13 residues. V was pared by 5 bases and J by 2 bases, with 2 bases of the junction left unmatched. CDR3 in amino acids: CASSDREQETQYF. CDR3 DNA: TGTGCCAGCAGCGACAGGGAACAAGAGACCCAGTACTTC.

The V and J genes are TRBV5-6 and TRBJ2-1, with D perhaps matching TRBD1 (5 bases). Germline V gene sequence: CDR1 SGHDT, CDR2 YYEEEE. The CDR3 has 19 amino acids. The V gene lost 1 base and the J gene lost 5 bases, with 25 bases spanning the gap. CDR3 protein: CASSLYQGLAPTVDNEQFF. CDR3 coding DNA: TGTGCCAGCAGCTTGTATCAGGGCCTTGCACCCACCGTGGACAATGAGCAGTTCTTC.

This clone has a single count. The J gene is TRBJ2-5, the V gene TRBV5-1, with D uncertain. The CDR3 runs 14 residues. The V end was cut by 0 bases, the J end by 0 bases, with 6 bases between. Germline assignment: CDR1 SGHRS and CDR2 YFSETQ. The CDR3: CASSLAEYQETQYF. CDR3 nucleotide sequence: TGCGCCAGCAGCTTGGCAGAATACCAAGAGACCCAGTACTTC.

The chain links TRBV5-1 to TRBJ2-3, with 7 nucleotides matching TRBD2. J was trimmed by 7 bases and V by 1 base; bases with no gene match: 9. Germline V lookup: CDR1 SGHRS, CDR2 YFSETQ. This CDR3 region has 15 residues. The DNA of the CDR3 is TGCGCCAGCAGCTTGTCTGGGGAGGGCCCGAATACGCAGTATTTT. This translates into CASSLSGEGPNTQYF.

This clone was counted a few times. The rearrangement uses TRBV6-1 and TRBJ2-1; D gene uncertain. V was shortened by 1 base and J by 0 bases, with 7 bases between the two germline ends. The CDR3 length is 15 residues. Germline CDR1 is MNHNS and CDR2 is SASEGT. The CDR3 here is CASSEVVSSYNEQFF. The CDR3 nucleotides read TGTGCCAGCAGTGAAGTGGTGAGCTCCTACAATGAGCAGTTCTTC.

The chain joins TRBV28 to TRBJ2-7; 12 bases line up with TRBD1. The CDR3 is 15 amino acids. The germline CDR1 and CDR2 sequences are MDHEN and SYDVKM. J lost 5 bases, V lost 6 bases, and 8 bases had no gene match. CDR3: CASSPLGTGGDEQYF. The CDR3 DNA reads TGTGCCAGCAGCCCCCTAGGGACAGGGGGCGACGAGCAGTACTTC.

CDR3 DNA sequence: TGTGCCAGCTCACCAAACGGCGGGACGTCTTACAATGAGCAGTTCTTC. It yields the protein CASSPNGGTSYNEQFF. The V gene is TRBV18, the J gene TRBJ2-1; D possibly corresponds to TRBD2 (6 bases). Per the germline V gene, CDR1 is KGHSH and CDR2 is LQKENI. The CDR3 loop spans 16 amino acids. Deletions cut 2 bases from V and 4 bases from J, with 15 bases between.